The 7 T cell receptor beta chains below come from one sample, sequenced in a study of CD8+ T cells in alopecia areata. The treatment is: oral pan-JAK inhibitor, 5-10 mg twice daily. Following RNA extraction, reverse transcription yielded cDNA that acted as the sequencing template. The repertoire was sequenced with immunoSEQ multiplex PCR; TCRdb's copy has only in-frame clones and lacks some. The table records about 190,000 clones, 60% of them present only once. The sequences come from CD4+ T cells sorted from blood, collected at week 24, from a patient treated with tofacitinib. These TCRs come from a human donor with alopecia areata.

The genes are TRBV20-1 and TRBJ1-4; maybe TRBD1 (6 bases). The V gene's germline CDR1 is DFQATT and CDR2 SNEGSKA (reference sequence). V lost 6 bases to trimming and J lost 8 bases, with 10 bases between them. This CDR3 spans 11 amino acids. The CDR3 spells CSAGQGEKLFF. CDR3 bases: TGCAGTGCAGGGCAGGGGGAAAAACTGTTTTTT.

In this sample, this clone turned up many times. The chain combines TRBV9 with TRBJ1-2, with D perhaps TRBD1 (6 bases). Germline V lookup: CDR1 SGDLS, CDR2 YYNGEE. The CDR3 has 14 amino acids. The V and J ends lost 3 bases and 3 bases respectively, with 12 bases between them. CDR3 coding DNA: TGTGCCAGCAGCGAACAGGGAATTGACTATGGCTACACCTTC. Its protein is CASSEQGIDYGYTF.

CDR3 loop: CASSSTDTQYF. CDR3 bases: TGTGCCAGCAGTAGCACAGATACGCAGTATTTT. This sequence joins TRBV6-1 and TRBJ2-3, with no clear D. V lost 5 bases and J lost 0, with 0 bases in between. The CDR3 covers 11 residues. Looked up from germline, CDR1 is MNHNS and CDR2 is SASEGT.

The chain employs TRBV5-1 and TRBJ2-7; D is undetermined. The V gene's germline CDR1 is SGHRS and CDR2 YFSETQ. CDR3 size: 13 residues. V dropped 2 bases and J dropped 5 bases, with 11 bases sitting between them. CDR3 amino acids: CASSFTLRDEQYF. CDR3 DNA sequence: TGCGCCAGCAGCTTTACACTACGCGACGAGCAGTACTTC.

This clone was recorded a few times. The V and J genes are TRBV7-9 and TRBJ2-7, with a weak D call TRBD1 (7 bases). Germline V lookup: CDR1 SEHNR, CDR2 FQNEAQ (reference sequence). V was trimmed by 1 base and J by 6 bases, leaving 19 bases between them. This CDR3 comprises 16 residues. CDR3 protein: CASSLGGRRGPLEQYF. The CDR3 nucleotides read TGTGCCAGCAGCTTAGGAGGGAGGAGGGGGCCTCTCGAGCAGTACTTC.

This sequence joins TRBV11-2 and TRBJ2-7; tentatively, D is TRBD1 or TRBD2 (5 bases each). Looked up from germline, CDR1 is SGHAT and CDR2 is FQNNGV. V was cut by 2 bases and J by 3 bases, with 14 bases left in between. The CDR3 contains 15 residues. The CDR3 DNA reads TGTGCCAGCAGCTTACGGCGGGCGACAGACTACGAGCAGTACTTC. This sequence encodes CASSLRRATDYEQYF.

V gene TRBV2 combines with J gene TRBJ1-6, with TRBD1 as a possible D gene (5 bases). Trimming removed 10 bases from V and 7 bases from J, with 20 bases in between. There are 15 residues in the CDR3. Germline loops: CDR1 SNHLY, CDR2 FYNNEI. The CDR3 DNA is TGTGCCACCAAAGGGAGGGTGGGGGAAAATTCACCCCTCCACTTT. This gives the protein CATKGRVGENSPLHF. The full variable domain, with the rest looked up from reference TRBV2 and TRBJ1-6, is EPEVTQTPSHQVTQMGQEVILRCVPISNHLYFYWYRQILGQKVEFLVSFYNNEISEKSEIFDDQFSVERPDGSNFTLKIRSTKLEDSAMYFCATKGRVGENSPLHFGNGTRLTVT.